This is a list of T cell receptor beta chains from one sample in a study of shared clonotypes between healthy human individuals. Measured with immunoSEQ multiplex PCR; TCRdb has only the in-frame clones, and not every one. The data show some 2 million clones, with approximately 95% seen just once and around 1% held by the top ten. The specimen was naive CD8+ T cells sorted from blood. These receptors were obtained from a man between 18 and 35 years old in good health. CDR3s include the opening cysteine and the closing phenylalanine or tryptophan. Fields, in order: J gene, clone size, V gene, D gene, CDR3 protein, CDR3 DNA. A D gene is named only where the DNA matches it firmly. Clone size is given for some rows only: seen once, a few or many times, or a class if the clone is expanded.

>TRBJ2-2|-|TRBV6-5|TRBD2
CASSYSGGGYTGELFF
TGTGCCAGCAGTTACTCGGGCGGGGGATACACCGGGGAGCTGTTTTTT
>TRBJ2-7|-|TRBV7-9|-
CASSSPPLGAYEQYF
TGTGCCAGCAGCTCCCCCCCGTTGGGGGCCTACGAGCAGTACTTC
>TRBJ1-5|-|TRBV27|-
CASSFIGTTNQPQHF
TGTGCCAGCAGTTTCATCGGGACGACAAATCAGCCCCAGCATTTT
>TRBJ2-1|once|TRBV6-1|-
CASSEASQASSITEQFF
TGTGCCAGCAGTGAAGCAAGTCAGGCTAGCAGCATCACTGAGCAGTTCTTC
>TRBJ1-5|-|TRBV7-9|-
CASSLTRTDYSNQPQHF
TGTGCCAGCAGCTTAACCCGGACGGACTATAGCAATCAGCCCCAGCATTTT
>TRBJ2-1|once|TRBV4-3|TRBD1
CASSLRTGGNEQFF
TGCGCCAGCAGCCTACGGACAGGGGGGAATGAGCAGTTCTTC
>TRBJ2-3|once|TRBV28|TRBD2
CASSSGQAGGLTDTQYF
TGTGCCAGCTCTTCCGGGCAAGCGGGGGGTTTGACAGATACGCAGTATTTT
>TRBJ2-5|-|TRBV2|-
CASSDEGLGQETQYF
TGTGCCAGCAGTGATGAGGGACTCGGTCAAGAGACCCAGTACTTC
>TRBJ1-5|few|TRBV6-5|-
CASSYSWGQPQHF
TGTGCCAGCAGTTACTCGTGGGGTCAGCCCCAGCATTTT
>TRBJ2-1|-|TRBV7-9|TRBD2
CASSLAGLAGELGQFF
TGTGCCAGCAGCTTAGCGGGCCTAGCGGGGGAGCTGGGGCAGTTCTTC
>TRBJ1-6|-|TRBV5-4|-
CASSLRTRGENSPLHF
TGTGCCAGCAGCTTACGAACCCGGGGGGAAAATTCACCCCTCCACTTT
>TRBJ2-5|-|TRBV7-9|-
CASSGWGEETQYF
TGTGCCAGCAGCGGTTGGGGTGAAGAGACCCAGTACTTC
>TRBJ2-2|-|TRBV6-6|-
CASRVTGELFF
TGTGCCAGCAGAGTCACCGGGGAGCTGTTTTTT
>TRBJ2-7|-|TRBV10-3|TRBD1
CAISELDRGHEQYF
TGTGCCATCAGTGAGTTAGACAGGGGCCACGAGCAGTACTTC
>TRBJ1-1|-|TRBV7-8|-
CASSFTVMNTEAFF
TGTGCCAGCAGCTTTACAGTAATGAACACTGAAGCTTTCTTT
>TRBJ2-7|-|TRBV5-6|TRBD1
CASSWTGDLYEQYF
TGTGCCAGCAGCTGGACAGGGGATCTCTACGAGCAGTACTTC
>TRBJ2-7|-|TRBV6-6|TRBD1
CASRDRADEQYF
TGTGCCAGCAGGGACAGGGCGGACGAGCAGTACTTC
>TRBJ2-7|once|TRBV14|-
CASSHPSGEQYF
TGTGCCAGCAGCCACCCCTCCGGCGAGCAGTACTTC
>TRBJ2-7|-|TRBV19|-
CASSMVVGYEQYF
TGTGCCAGTAGTATGGTCGTGGGATACGAGCAGTACTTC
>TRBJ2-3|-|TRBV5-1|-
CASSPGTFSTDTQYF
TGCGCCAGCAGCCCAGGGACTTTTAGCACAGATACGCAGTATTTT
>TRBJ1-3|-|TRBV11-2|TRBD1
CASRGTGASGNTIYF
TGTGCCAGCAGGGGGACAGGGGCTTCTGGAAACACCATATATTTT
>TRBJ1-4|-|TRBV28|-
CASSFRAAEKLFF
TGTGCCAGCAGTTTTCGGGCAGCTGAAAAACTGTTTTTT
>TRBJ2-7|-|TRBV9|-
CASSAWGGVPSYEQYF
TGTGCCAGCAGCGCCTGGGGCGGAGTGCCCTCCTACGAGCAGTACTTC
>TRBJ2-5|once|TRBV19|TRBD1
CASSETGVNLVQETQYF
TGTGCCAGTAGTGAAACAGGGGTGAATTTGGTCCAAGAGACCCAGTACTTC
>TRBJ2-7|-|TRBV28|TRBD2
CASSLPSGEGVYEQYF
TGTGCCAGCAGTTTGCCTAGCGGGGAAGGGGTCTACGAGCAGTACTTC
>TRBJ2-7|-|TRBV19|TRBD1
CASSFGTGPYEQYF
TGTGCCAGTAGTTTCGGGACAGGGCCCTACGAGCAGTACTTC
>TRBJ2-7|-|TRBV28|-
CASSWAPGHLSYEQYF
TGTGCCAGCAGCTGGGCCCCGGGACACCTATCCTACGAGCAGTACTTC
>TRBJ2-7|-|TRBV10-1|TRBD2
CASSDPGGYEQYF
TGCGCCAGCAGTGACCCCGGGGGGTACGAGCAGTACTTC
>TRBJ2-1|-|TRBV7-9|TRBD2
CASSHAGLDLFF
TGTGCCAGCAGCCATGCGGGACTAGACCTGTTCTTC
>TRBJ1-2|-|TRBV13|-
CASSFADANYGYTF
TGTGCCAGCAGCTTCGCAGACGCCAACTATGGCTACACCTTC
>TRBJ2-3|-|TRBV2|-
CASSDGGNTDTQYF
TGTGCCAGCAGTGATGGCGGGAACACAGATACGCAGTATTTT
>TRBJ1-2|-|TRBV4-1|-
CASSQDIWDPNYGYTF
TGCGCCAGCAGCCAAGATATTTGGGATCCCAACTATGGCTACACCTTC
>TRBJ1-2|-|TRBV4-3|-
CASSQENYGYTF
TGCGCCAGCAGCCAAGAAAACTATGGCTACACCTTC
>TRBJ1-2|-|TRBV4-1|-
CASSPGQNYGYTF
TGCGCCAGCAGCCCCGGACAGAACTATGGCTACACCTTC
>TRBJ2-7|-|TRBV19|-
CASSPGLMYEQYF
TGTGCCAGTAGTCCGGGACTGATGTACGAGCAGTACTTC
>TRBJ2-7|-|TRBV4-1|TRBD1
CASSKEGQGTEQYF
TGCGCCAGCAGCAAAGAGGGACAGGGGACCGAGCAGTACTTC
>TRBJ2-7|-|TRBV7-9|-
CASSLMEQGSYEQYF
TGTGCCAGCAGCTTAATGGAACAGGGCTCCTACGAGCAGTACTTC
>TRBJ2-7|-|TRBV27|-
CASSLSTGYHEQYF
TGTGCCAGCAGCTTATCGACGGGCTACCACGAGCAGTACTTC
>TRBJ2-7|-|TRBV28|-
CASSEGHDYEQYF
TGTGCCAGCAGTGAGGGACACGACTACGAGCAGTACTTC
>TRBJ2-3|-|TRBV27|TRBD2
CASSLSLAGSTDTQYF
TGTGCCAGCAGTTTATCACTAGCGGGAAGCACAGATACGCAGTATTTT
>TRBJ2-1|-|TRBV5-1|TRBD2
CASSFDLAGEYNEQFF
TGCGCCAGCAGCTTTGACTTAGCGGGGGAGTACAATGAGCAGTTCTTC
>TRBJ1-2|-|TRBV9|-
CASQGPRGYTF
TGTGCCAGTCAGGGACCGAGGGGCTACACCTTC
>TRBJ2-2|-|TRBV14|-
CASSTYTGELFF
TGTGCCAGCAGCACGTACACCGGGGAGCTGTTTTTT
>TRBJ2-7|-|TRBV7-9|-
CASSLVIPSGEQYF
TGTGCCAGCAGCTTAGTTATTCCTTCTGGCGAGCAGTACTTC
>TRBJ1-1|-|TRBV27|-
CASSLTRMNTEAFF
TGTGCCAGCAGTTTAACTAGAATGAACACTGAAGCTTTCTTT
>TRBJ2-2|-|TRBV11-2|-
CASSLGGYTGELFF
TGTGCCAGCAGCCTCGGAGGGTATACCGGGGAGCTGTTTTTT
>TRBJ1-3|few|TRBV6-1|-
CASSEDEKSSGNTIYF
TGTGCCAGCAGTGAGGACGAAAAGAGCTCTGGAAACACCATATATTTT
>TRBJ1-2|-|TRBV7-9|-
CASSLVRADHGYTF
TGTGCCAGCAGCTTAGTTCGCGCCGACCATGGCTACACCTTC
>TRBJ1-6|-|TRBV7-9|-
CASSPGGRIAYNSPLHF
TGTGCCAGCAGCCCTGGGGGGCGAATCGCCTATAATTCACCCCTCCACTTT
>TRBJ2-1|-|TRBV28|TRBD2
CASSSTSGPYNEQFF
TGTGCCAGCAGTTCAACTAGCGGCCCCTACAATGAGCAGTTCTTC
>TRBJ2-5|-|TRBV27|TRBD2
CASSLAGGLALETQYF
TGTGCCAGCAGCCTTGCTGGAGGACTAGCACTTGAGACCCAGTACTTC
>TRBJ2-7|-|TRBV7-2|-
CASSLGLAGLSYEQYF
TGTGCCAGCAGCTTAGGGCTCGCCGGGCTATCCTACGAGCAGTACTTC
>TRBJ2-7|-|TRBV19|-
CASSSGFPYEQYF
TGTGCCAGTAGCAGCGGTTTCCCCTACGAGCAGTACTTC
>TRBJ2-7|-|TRBV27|TRBD2
CASSYSGGGLEQYF
TGTGCCAGCAGCTACAGCGGGGGGGGCCTCGAGCAGTACTTC